Sequencing of this TCR beta chain was carried out in a study of T cell responses to AZD1222 COVID-19 vaccine. Germline-derived CDR1 and CDR2 are PRHDT and FYEKMQ (reference sequence). The V gene end was trimmed by 0 bases and the J gene end by 3 bases; junction bases not matched to a gene: 1. The CDR3 covers 16 residues. Assay used: immunoSEQ multiplex PCR; TCRdb lists only in-frame clones, some missing. The profile shows some 200,000 clones, 80% to 95% of them singletons. The rearrangement links TRBV13 to TRBJ2-3; 12 nucleotides agree with TRBD2. The sequences come from peripheral blood, collected 28 days after the second AZD1222 dose. This clonotype was sampled from an adult who received the AZD1222 COVID-19 vaccine. CDR3 DNA sequence: TGTGCCAGCAGCTTAGGGACTAGCGGGAGAACAGATACGCAGTATTTT. This sequence encodes CASSLGTSGRTDTQYF.